Listed below are T cell receptor beta chains from one sample, sequenced in a study of T cells in Graves' hyperthyroidism and ophthalmopathy. TCRdb reprocessed the multiplex PCR reads with MiXCR, giving one entry per CDR3 protein. The data contain approximately 570,000 distinct CDR3 sequences, 15% to 20% of them seen just once; the ten biggest clones take up around 50%. Sample: blood. Receptor source: a man aged 35 to 55 with Graves' ophthalmopathy. Both conserved end residues are part of each CDR3. D genes are given only for firm matches. A row's size may be missing; if present it is once, few, many or a size class.

TRBJ1-3,.,.,TRBV20-1,CSASISSGNTIYF,TGCAGTGCTAGTATCAGCTCTGGAAACACCATATATTTT
TRBJ1-3,few,TRBD1,TRBV3-1,CASSQSGTGYGNTIYF,TGTGCCAGCAGCCAATCCGGGACAGGGTACGGAAACACCATATATTTT
TRBJ2-3,many,.,TRBV20-1,CSARDEGRGTQYF,TGCAGTGCTAGAGATGAAGGTCGCGGTACGCAGTATTTT
TRBJ2-5,few,TRBD2,TRBV15,CATSRWPPRLAGEQETQYF,TGTGCCACCAGCAGATGGCCGCCACGACTAGCGGGGGAACAAGAGACCCAGTACTTC
TRBJ1-2,many,TRBD1,TRBV28,CASSSDRVYGYTF,TGTGCCAGCAGTTCGGACAGGGTCTATGGCTACACCTTC
TRBJ1-5,few,.,TRBV14,CASSQSWDQPQHF,TGTGCCAGCAGCCAATCCTGGGATCAGCCCCAGCATTTT
TRBJ1-1,many,.,TRBV20-1,CSARDWAGGNTEAFF,TGCAGTGCTAGAGATTGGGCTGGGGGGAACACTGAAGCTTTCTTT
TRBJ1-1,few,.,TRBV4-2,CASSQFGWWGTEAFF,TGTGCCAGCAGCCAATTCGGGTGGTGGGGGACTGAAGCTTTCTTT
TRBJ2-5,many,.,TRBV6-1,CASSLDQYAETQYF,TGTGCCAGCAGTCTCGACCAATACGCCGAGACCCAGTACTTC
TRBJ2-7,few,.,TRBV20-1,CSARDRPRYEQYF,TGCAGTGCCAGAGACAGGCCCCGCTACGAGCAGTACTTC
TRBJ1-1,many,TRBD1,TRBV7-2,CASSRITGGAEAFF,TGTGCCAGCAGCCGTATAACAGGGGGCGCTGAAGCTTTCTTT
TRBJ2-5,.,.,TRBV14,CASSQGHLLGQDTWTRRQETQYF,TGTGCCAGCAGCCAAGGACACCTGTTAGGGCAGGACACTTGGACTCGTAGACAAGAGACCCAGTACTTC
TRBJ2-5,.,.,TRBV9,CASSVGRGRSETQYF,TGTGCCAGCAGCGTAGGACGGGGGAGATCGGAGACCCAGTACTTC
TRBJ1-1,.,.,TRBV20-1,CSAPRTPNTEAFF,TGCAGTGCTCCTCGGACACCGAACACTGAAGCTTTCTTT
TRBJ2-7,many,TRBD1,TRBV20-1,CSARETGGRYEQYF,TGCAGTGCTAGAGAAACAGGGGGCAGGTACGAGCAGTACTTC
TRBJ2-1,.,.,TRBV7-2,CASSPRGTLNEQFF,TGTGCCAGCAGTCCTAGGGGGACTTTAAATGAGCAGTTCTTC
TRBJ2-1,.,TRBD2,TRBV5-4,CASSQDLGLARNEQFF,TGCGCCAGCAGCCAAGATCTAGGACTAGCGAGGAATGAGCAGTTCTTC
TRBJ1-5,few,TRBD1,TRBV19,CASTSGQGASNQPQHF,TGTGCCAGTACCAGTGGACAGGGAGCTAGCAATCAGCCCCAGCATTTT
TRBJ2-1,few,TRBD2,TRBV3-1,CASTPTGTSGNYNEQFF,TGTGCCAGCACCCCAACCGGGACTAGCGGGAACTACAATGAGCAGTTCTTC
TRBJ1-5,few,.,TRBV6-1,CASGYLEDQPQHF,TGTGCCAGCGGCTACCTCGAAGATCAGCCCCAGCATTTT
TRBJ2-1,.,.,TRBV20-1,CSARGGLGAHNEQFF,TGCAGTGCTAGAGGAGGGCTGGGAGCCCACAATGAGCAGTTCTTC
TRBJ1-1,few,.,TRBV7-2,CASSLWRLNTEAFF,TGTGCCAGCAGCTTATGGAGGTTGAACACTGAAGCTTTCTTT
TRBJ1-1,few,.,TRBV15,CATSRDPRRLGGRSTEAFF,TGTGCCACCAGCAGAGATCCCCGCCGTTTGGGGGGGCGTTCGACTGAAGCTTTCTTT
TRBJ1-2,.,.,TRBV12-3/TRBV12-4,CASSFDPGANYGYTF,TGTGCCAGCAGTTTCGATCCGGGGGCTAACTATGGCTACACCTTC
TRBJ2-4,many,.,TRBV12-3/TRBV12-4,CASSLGGPTAKNIQYF,TGTGCCAGCAGTCTCGGCGGGCCAACAGCCAAAAACATTCAGTACTTC
TRBJ2-1,.,.,TRBV5-1,CASSLEGGGSRRQFF,TGCGCCAGCAGCTTGGAAGGCGGGGGCTCCAGGAGGCAGTTCTTC
TRBJ2-7,.,.,TRBV29-1,CSVVRAEDAYEQYF,TGCAGCGTTGTAAGGGCAGAAGATGCCTACGAGCAGTACTTC
TRBJ1-4,once,TRBD1,TRBV28,CASSSGQGRLATNEKLFF,TGTGCCAGCAGTTCCGGACAGGGGAGGTTAGCGACTAATGAAAAACTGTTTTTT
TRBJ2-2,many,TRBD2,TRBV7-3,CASSLTGGRASAGELFF,TGTGCCAGCAGCTTAACGGGCGGGAGGGCGTCCGCCGGGGAGCTGTTTTTT
TRBJ1-2,many,.,TRBV2,CATKNREGDGYTF,TGTGCCACCAAGAACAGGGAGGGGGATGGCTACACCTTC
TRBJ1-1,.,TRBD1,TRBV29-1,CSTRTGGSEAFF,TGCAGCACCCGGACAGGGGGTTCTGAAGCTTTCTTT
TRBJ1-1,few,.,TRBV18,CASSPPGDTLMNTEAFF,TGTGCCAGCTCACCACCGGGGGACACCTTAATGAACACTGAAGCTTTCTTT
TRBJ2-7,.,TRBD1,TRBV6-2/TRBV6-3,CASSKTGQLYEQYF,TGTGCCAGCAGCAAAACGGGACAGCTCTACGAGCAGTACTTC
TRBJ2-7,.,.,TRBV29-1,CSVEGGGATSPYEQYF,TGCAGCGTTGAAGGGGGTGGGGCTACCTCACCCTACGAGCAGTACTTC
TRBJ1-4,.,TRBD1,TRBV27,CASASGMTGKGEKLFF,TGTGCCAGCGCGTCTGGGATGACAGGGAAGGGCGAAAAACTGTTTTTT
TRBJ2-2,.,.,TRBV27,CASRGAGELFF,TGTGCCAGCAGAGGGGCCGGGGAGCTGTTTTTT
TRBJ2-1,once,TRBD2,TRBV20-1,CSATLASEQFF,TGCAGTGCCACACTAGCGAGTGAGCAGTTCTTC
TRBJ2-1,.,TRBD2,TRBV6-1,CASSPRLAGFSYNEQFF,TGTGCCAGCAGTCCGCGACTAGCGGGGTTCTCCTACAATGAGCAGTTCTTC
TRBJ1-2,.,.,TRBV3-1,CASSLTGNPPRGYTF,TGTGCCAGCAGCCTCACAGGGAACCCCCCGCGGGGCTACACCTTC
TRBJ2-7,many,.,TRBV7-2,CASSSTGGREQYF,TGTGCCAGCAGCTCAACAGGAGGTCGAGAGCAGTACTTC
TRBJ1-3,.,TRBD1,TRBV12-3/TRBV12-4,CASSLSDRAAGNTIYF,TGTGCCAGCAGTTTATCCGACAGGGCGGCTGGAAACACCATATATTTT
TRBJ1-1,.,TRBD1,TRBV2,CARMRGQANTEAFF,TGTGCCAGGATGAGAGGACAGGCGAACACTGAAGCTTTCTTT
TRBJ2-1,.,TRBD2,TRBV2,CASSEGPGLAGNEQFF,TGCGCCAGCAGTGAAGGACCGGGACTAGCGGGGAATGAGCAGTTCTTC
TRBJ2-3,.,TRBD2,TRBV20-1,CSASSSGGADTQYF,TGCAGTGCTAGTTCTAGCGGGGGGGCAGATACGCAGTATTTT
TRBJ1-4,few,TRBD1,TRBV11-2,CASSLQGSMGRKLFF,TGTGCCAGCAGCCTACAGGGGTCTATGGGTAGAAAACTGTTTTTT
TRBJ2-3,many,.,TRBV11-2,CASSLVRDSTDTQYF,TGTGCCAGCAGCCTAGTTCGGGATTCCACAGATACGCAGTATTTT